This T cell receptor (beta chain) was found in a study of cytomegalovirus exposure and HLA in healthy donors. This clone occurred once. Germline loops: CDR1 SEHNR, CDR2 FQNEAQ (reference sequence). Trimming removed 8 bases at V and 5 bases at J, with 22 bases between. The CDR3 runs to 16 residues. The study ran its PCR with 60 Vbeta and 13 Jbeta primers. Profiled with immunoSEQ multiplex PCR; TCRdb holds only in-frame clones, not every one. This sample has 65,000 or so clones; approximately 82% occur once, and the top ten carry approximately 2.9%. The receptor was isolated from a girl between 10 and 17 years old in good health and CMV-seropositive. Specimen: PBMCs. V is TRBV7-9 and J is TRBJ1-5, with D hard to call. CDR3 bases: TGTGCCAGCTCAGGAGGGCCCCGGAACGGCGATCAGCCCCAGCATTTT. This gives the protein CASSGGPRNGDQPQHF.